A single sample gave rise to the 23 T cell receptor beta chains below, sequenced in a study of blood T cell repertoires in COVID-19. Profiling relied on immunoSEQ multiplex PCR, and the TCRdb table lists in-frame clones only, not all of them. Among 270,000 or so clones, roughly 85% were seen once, and the ten largest hold 5% to 7.5%. Sample: PBMCs or T cells enriched from blood (not recorded which). These receptors all stem from a woman between 50 and 59 years old who had been exposed to COVID-19.

DNA for the CDR3: TGTGCCAGCAGCTTAGGCGCCAGGGACACCGGGGAGCTGTTTTTT. Translated, it gives CASSLGARDTGELFF. The chain uses TRBV7-2 and TRBJ2-2; the D gene is possibly TRBD1 (5 bases). The CDR3 totals 15 residues. V was trimmed by 1 base and J by 3 bases, leaving 9 bases between them. The germline V gene encodes CDR1 SGHTA and CDR2 FQGNSA.

The gene calls are TRBV15 and TRBJ2-7, with 7 nucleotides matching TRBD1. This CDR3 comprises 14 residues. J was trimmed by 6 bases and V by 5 bases; bases with no gene match: 10. The germline V gene encodes CDR1 LNHNV and CDR2 YYDKDF (reference sequence). Here the CDR3 reads CATSLGQNRGEQYF. The CDR3 nucleotides are TGTGCCACCAGCCTTGGACAAAACAGGGGCGAGCAGTACTTC.

The chain uses TRBV18 and TRBJ1-3, with TRBD1 as a possible D gene (5 bases). Germline-derived CDR1 and CDR2 are KGHSH and LQKENI. Trimming stripped 3 bases from V and 1 base from J, with 19 bases between. The length of the CDR3 is 18 residues. CDR3 loop: CASSPMEGAGVSGNTIYF. As DNA, the CDR3 is TGTGCCAGCTCACCGATGGAGGGAGCGGGGGTTTCTGGAAACACCATATATTTT.

The V gene is TRBV19, the J gene TRBJ1-1; 8 nucleotides agree with TRBD1. J lost 4 bases, V lost 6 bases, and 7 bases had no gene match. Germline V gives CDR1 LNHDA, CDR2 SQIVND (reference sequence). The CDR3 sequence is 14 residues long. The CDR3 spells CASSQFDRGTEAFF. As DNA, the CDR3 is TGTGCCAGTAGCCAATTCGACAGGGGCACTGAAGCTTTCTTT. Variable domain in full (rest from reference TRBV19 and TRBJ1-1): DGGITQSPKYLFRKEGQNVTLSCEQNLNHDAMYWYRQDPGQGLRLIYYSQIVNDFQKGDIAEGYSVSREKKESFPLTVTSAQKNPTAFYLCASSQFDRGTEAFFGQGTRLTVV.

The V call is TRBV30, the J call TRBJ2-7, with unresolved D. V was cut by 2 bases and J by 3 bases, with 8 bases left in between. Germline values: CDR1 GTSNPN, CDR2 SVGIG (reference sequence). The CDR3 runs to 12 residues. CDR3: CAWSIQDYEQYF. DNA of the CDR3: TGTGCCTGGAGTATCCAGGACTACGAGCAGTACTTC.

V gene TRBV5-4 combines with J gene TRBJ2-5; D possibly corresponds to TRBD2 (6 bases). This CDR3 has 12 residues. The germline gives CDR1 SGHNT, CDR2 YYREEE (reference sequence). V lost 4 bases to trimming and J lost 4 bases, with 8 bases between them. This chain's CDR3 is CASSKGGETQYF. As DNA, the CDR3 is TGTGCCAGCAGCAAGGGAGGAGAGACCCAGTACTTC.

The chain employs TRBV21-1 and TRBJ2-7; the table's TRBD2 call for D was not verified on the DNA. TRBV21-1 is a listed pseudogene. The CDR3 loop spans 15 amino acids. CDR3 coding DNA: TGTGCCAGCAGCAAAGTAACCGGGTATATCTACGAGCAGTACTTC. This sequence encodes CASSKVTGYIYEQYF.

This chain joins TRBV27 and TRBJ2-1; a weak D match, TRBD1 (6 bases). Germline lookup yields CDR1 MNHEY and CDR2 SMNVEV (reference sequence). The V gene lost 10 bases and the J gene lost 3 bases, with 19 bases spanning the gap. This CDR3 is 15 amino acids long. The CDR3 protein is CATKLSGADYNEQFF. The CDR3 bases are TGTGCCACCAAATTGTCAGGGGCAGACTACAATGAGCAGTTCTTC.

This chain links TRBV24-1 with TRBJ2-1; D not resolved. Germline-derived CDR1 and CDR2 are KGHDR and SFDVKD. The CDR3 is made up of 13 amino acids. V was clipped by 3 bases and J by 9 bases, with 11 bases between them. CDR3 nucleotides: TGTGCCACCAGTGATCCAACTAAGCCTGAGCAGTTCTTC. The encoded protein is CATSDPTKPEQFF.

This clone was seen a few times. The CDR3 DNA sequence: TGTGCCAGCAGTCCCGACAGGCCCCTTACGAACACCGGGGAGCTGTTTTTT. The encoded protein is CASSPDRPLTNTGELFF. V gene TRBV7-2 combines with J gene TRBJ2-2; D is perhaps TRBD1 (6 bases). Germline V gives CDR1 SGHTA, CDR2 FQGNSA. Trimming shortened V by 6 bases and J by 0 bases, and 17 bases separated the two germline ends. The CDR3 loop spans 17 amino acids.

The rearrangement uses TRBV15 and TRBJ2-7; 8 bases are a match to TRBD1. The V gene's germline CDR1 is LNHNV and CDR2 YYDKDF (reference sequence). Trimming took 5 bases from V and 2 from J; bases not matched to a gene: 2. This CDR3 has 13 residues. CDR3 in amino acids: CATSRDRTYEQYF. CDR3 coding DNA: TGTGCCACCAGCCGGGACAGGACCTACGAGCAGTACTTC.

This chain uses TRBV20-1 with TRBJ1-1, with a possible D match to TRBD1 (5 bases). Deletions cut 5 bases from V and 8 bases from J, with 12 bases between. The CDR3 is made up of 11 amino acids. Germline CDR1 reads DFQATT; CDR2 reads SNEGSKA (reference sequence). The CDR3 DNA reads TGCAGTGCTCCAGGGCCGCGAGAAGCTTTCTTT. This translates into CSAPGPREAFF.

V usage is TRBV10-3 and J usage is TRBJ2-7; 8 bases match TRBD2. Germline V gives CDR1 ENHRY, CDR2 SYGVKD. V gave up 10 bases and J gave up 4 bases; unmatched junction bases: 9. The CDR3 extends over 13 amino acids. Written as DNA, the CDR3 is TGTGCCACCTTACTAGCGGCCGGGTACGAGCAGTACTTC. Translating gives CATLLAAGYEQYF.

The CDR3 sequence: CASSFGTGHEAFF. CDR3 sequence (DNA): TGTGCCAGCAGCTTCGGGACAGGGCATGAAGCTTTCTTT. The J gene is TRBJ1-1, the V gene TRBV7-9; the match to TRBD1 covers 9 bases. The junction had 3 bases not matched to a gene; V was cut back by 3 bases and J by 7 bases. The germline CDR1 and CDR2 sequences are SEHNR and FQNEAQ (reference sequence). This CDR3 comprises 13 residues.

This clone was detected once. Compared with germline, one end of the junction differs, possibly owing to a read error. The chain links TRBV6-6 to TRBJ1-1; D remains unclear. There are 15 residues in the CDR3. Germline V CDR1 and CDR2: MNHNY, SVGAGI (reference sequence). Here the CDR3 reads CASSHPGRRNPEAFF. CDR3 DNA sequence: TGTGCCAGCAGCCACCCGGGCAGGAGGAACCCTGAAGCTTTCTTT.

The chain is built from TRBV11-2 and TRBJ2-7, with D perhaps TRBD1 (7 bases). Trimming took 4 bases from V and 7 from J, leaving 20 bases between them. Germline V CDR1 and CDR2: SGHAT, FQNNGV. This CDR3 is 15 amino acids long. CDR3 DNA: TGTGCCAGCAGCTCCCGACTAGGGGTCAGGGGGGAGCAGTACTTC. Translated: CASSSRLGVRGEQYF.

The rearrangement uses TRBV19 and TRBJ1-6; TRBD1 might be the D (5 bases). The CDR3 spans 14 residues. Germline CDR1 is LNHDA and CDR2 is SQIVND (reference sequence). Trimming left V 7 bases short and J 10 bases short, with 17 bases between. CDR3 amino acids: CASKVRGVESPLHF. CDR3 nucleotides: TGTGCCAGTAAGGTGCGGGGGGTTGAGTCACCCCTCCACTTT.

The gene calls are TRBV11-2 and TRBJ2-4; 9 nucleotides agree with TRBD1. Germline V gives CDR1 SGHAT, CDR2 FQNNGV. The CDR3 runs to 16 residues. The junction had 8 bases not matched to a gene; V was cut back by 4 bases and J by 4 bases. The CDR3 DNA is TGTGCCAGCAGCTCCTACAGGGGGCGCGGGAAAAACATTCAGTACTTC. It yields the protein CASSSYRGRGKNIQYF. The complete variable domain, with remaining parts taken from reference TRBV11-2 and TRBJ2-4, reads EAGVAQSPRYKIIEKRQSVAFWCNPISGHATLYWYQQILGQGPKLLIQFQNNGVVDDSQLPKDRFSAERLKGVDSTLKIQPAKLEDSAVYLCASSSYRGRGKNIQYFGAGTRLSVL.

This chain connects TRBV6-6 to TRBJ1-1; tentative D call: TRBD1 (5 bases). Germline CDR1 reads MNHNY; CDR2 reads SVGAGI (reference sequence). Trimming removed 6 bases at V and 12 bases at J, with 23 bases between. The CDR3 has 14 amino acids. Written as DNA, the CDR3 is TGTGCCAGCAGCCTAACAGGCCATAAGTCCGAACCTTTCTTT. Its translation is CASSLTGHKSEPFF.

The chain is built from TRBV19 and TRBJ1-1; unclear D gene. Trimming stripped 6 bases from V and 1 base from J, with 12 bases between. There are 14 residues in the CDR3. Germline CDR1 LNHDA, CDR2 SQIVND (reference sequence). The CDR3 bases are TGTGCCAGTAGCCAACCGGGAGGGAACACTGAAGCTTTCTTT. It codes for CASSQPGGNTEAFF.

The rearrangement uses TRBV19 and TRBJ2-5, with TRBD2 identical over 8 bases. Trimming took 5 bases from V and 1 from J; bases not matched to a gene: 6. Germline CDR1 is LNHDA and CDR2 is SQIVND (reference sequence). This CDR3 is built from 15 residues. CDR3 protein: CASSRGGRLQETQYF. CDR3 bases: TGTGCCAGTAGTCGCGGGGGGCGTCTCCAAGAGACCCAGTACTTC.

The V call is TRBV19, the J call TRBJ1-1; weak D call: TRBD1 (6 bases). The CDR3 has 14 residues. Germline lookup yields CDR1 LNHDA and CDR2 SQIVND (reference sequence). Trimming cost V 7 bases and J 4 bases, with 16 bases left between them. CDR3 nucleotides: TGTGCCAGTATAGGGGGGGTTTTGGGCACTGAAGCTTTCTTT. Translation gives CASIGGVLGTEAFF.

The rearrangement joins TRBV12-3 or TRBV12-4 to TRBJ2-7; weak D call: TRBD1 (5 bases). Trimming stripped 4 bases from V and 1 base from J, with 5 bases between. This CDR3 region has 12 residues. The CDR3 DNA sequence: TGTGCCAGCAGTTCAGGGTCCTACGAGCAGTACTTC. The encoded protein is CASSSGSYEQYF.